A single sample gave rise to the 13 T cell receptor beta chains below, sequenced in a study of radiotherapy plus CTLA-4 blockade in lung cancer. The data were produced by immunoSEQ multiplex PCR, yet TCRdb's version contains in-frame clones alone and is incomplete. The sample includes more than 60,000 clones, roughly three quarters of them seen just once. Sequencing was performed on peripheral blood, taken from a patient treated with radiotherapy plus ipilimumab. Receptor source: a human donor with non-small cell lung cancer who had a complete response to radiotherapy plus ipilimumab.

The sample holds a few counts of this clone. J is TRBJ1-1 and V is TRBV28; perhaps TRBD1 as D (5 bases). There are 14 residues in the CDR3. The germline CDR1 and CDR2 sequences are MDHEN and SYDVKM. Trimming took off 3 bases at V and 7 bases at J, with 15 bases between the two ends. The CDR3 coding sequence is TGTGCCAGCAGTTTTGTTCCAGGGAAAGTTGAAGCTTTCTTT. Amino acid sequence: CASSFVPGKVEAFF.

The V call is TRBV2, the J call TRBJ1-5; D gene uncertain. CDR3 length: 14 residues. CDR1 and CDR2 from the germline V gene are SNHLY and FYNNEI. V was trimmed by 8 bases and J by 4 bases, leaving 15 bases between them. In nucleotides, the CDR3 is TGTGCCAGCGCAGGTCTACAAAGGAATCAGCCCCAGCATTTT. Translating it yields CASAGLQRNQPQHF. Full variable domain (missing parts from reference TRBV2 and TRBJ1-5): EPEVTQTPSHQVTQMGQEVILRCVPISNHLYFYWYRQILGQKVEFLVSFYNNEISEKSEIFDDQFSVERPDGSNFTLKIRSTKLEDSAMYFCASAGLQRNQPQHFGDGTRLSIL.

The V gene is TRBV18, the J gene TRBJ2-2; D gene ambiguous. The CDR3 sequence is 13 residues long. The V and J ends lost 5 bases and 1 base respectively, with 5 bases between them. CDR1 and CDR2 (germline): KGHSH, LQKENI. CDR3 coding DNA: TGTGCCAGCTCATACTGGAACACCGGGGAGCTGTTTTTT. It is translated as CASSYWNTGELFF.

The chain joins TRBV29-1 to TRBJ2-1, with 8 bases lining up with TRBD2. This CDR3 comprises 15 residues. After removal of 6 bases from V and 6 bases from J, the junction contained 13 bases not matched to a gene. From germline, CDR1 is SQVTM and CDR2 ANQGSEA. CDR3 loop: CSVGGAGLGLNEQFF. In DNA, the CDR3 is TGCAGCGTGGGAGGGGCGGGACTAGGTCTCAATGAGCAGTTCTTC.

This chain links TRBV11-2 with TRBJ2-5; 11 bases align to TRBD1. The J segment lost 4 bases and the V segment lost 5 bases, leaving 6 bases of the junction unmatched. Germline CDR1 SGHAT, CDR2 FQNNGV. The CDR3 has 15 residues. The CDR3: CASSQGTGGRETQYF. Written as DNA, the CDR3 is TGTGCCAGCAGCCAAGGGACAGGGGGAAGAGAGACCCAGTACTTC.

The chain is built from TRBV19 and TRBJ2-3; TRBD1 matches at 9 bases. The CDR3 loop spans 18 amino acids. Unmatched junction bases numbered 15, after V lost 5 bases and J lost 3 bases. The germline V gene has CDR1 LNHDA and CDR2 SQIVND (reference sequence). DNA of the CDR3: TGTGCCAGTAGTCCCATAATTACAGGGGGCATAAAGACAGATACGCAGTATTTT. It encodes CASSPIITGGIKTDTQYF.

This clone was seen just once. The CDR3 spells CASSQEVVSYEQYF. The CDR3 region has the DNA TGCGCCAGCAGCCAAGAGGTAGTCTCCTACGAGCAGTACTTC. The V gene is TRBV4-3, the J gene TRBJ2-7; D is ambiguous. V was cut by 0 bases and J by 0 bases, with 6 bases left in between. Germline-derived CDR1 and CDR2 are LGHNA and YSLEER. The CDR3 length is 14 residues.

The chain is built from TRBV5-6 and TRBJ1-2; D remains ambiguous. CDR3 length equals 16 residues. CDR1 SGHDT and CDR2 YYEEEE come from the germline V gene. V was trimmed by 5 bases and J by 0 bases, leaving 17 bases between them. The CDR3 bases are TGTGCCAGCAGGGAAGGAGGCCGGGTTTCTAACTATGGCTACACCTTC. Protein: CASREGGRVSNYGYTF.

The CDR3 region has the DNA TGTGCCAGCAGCTCGCGACTAGATGGAGATACGCAGTATTTT. Translated, it gives CASSSRLDGDTQYF. V usage is TRBV9 and J usage is TRBJ2-3, with TRBD2 as a possible D gene (6 bases). Trimming removed 4 bases at V and 5 bases at J, with 14 bases between. CDR1 and CDR2 from the germline V gene are SGDLS and YYNGEE. The CDR3 runs to 14 residues.

The chain joins TRBV19 to TRBJ2-3, with 8 bases identical to TRBD2. The CDR3 totals 14 residues. Trimming took 5 bases from V and 3 from J; bases not matched to a gene: 4. The germline V gene has CDR1 LNHDA and CDR2 SQIVND (reference sequence). CDR3 bases: TGTGCCAGTAGTGCTTCGGGGGGGACAGATACGCAGTATTTT. Translated, it gives CASSASGGTDTQYF.

This chain links TRBV6-6 with TRBJ2-1; 12 positions match TRBD2. The germline gives CDR1 MNHNY, CDR2 SVGAGI (reference sequence). The CDR3 sequence is 16 residues long. Germline trimming cut 6 bases from V and 6 bases from J; bases unmatched to any gene: 9. CDR3 amino acids: CASSSPGLAGSNEQFF. The DNA for the CDR3 is TGTGCCAGCAGCTCCCCAGGACTAGCGGGAAGCAATGAGCAGTTCTTC.

V and J are TRBV9 and TRBJ2-3; TRBD1 agrees at 7 bases. Germline V gives CDR1 SGDLS, CDR2 YYNGEE. This CDR3 has 16 amino acids. The ends lost 0 bases at V and 0 bases at J; junction bases unmatched: 4. The CDR3 nucleotides are TGTGCCAGCAGCGTAGTCGGACAGGTTAGCACAGATACGCAGTATTTT. This sequence encodes CASSVVGQVSTDTQYF.

This clone was seen once. The chain has TRBV5-5 and TRBJ2-1, with 9 nucleotides matching TRBD2. Trimming cost V 3 bases and J 4 bases; bases outside gene matches: 2. In germline, CDR1 is SGHKS, CDR2 YYEKEE (reference sequence). There are 14 residues in the CDR3. CDR3 bases: TGTGCCAGCAGCTCGGGACTAGCATACAATGAGCAGTTCTTC. It encodes CASSSGLAYNEQFF.